A selection of T cell receptor beta chains follows, all from one sample in a study of beta chain features in type 1 diabetes. The assay was immunoSEQ multiplex PCR, and TCRdb's table has in-frame clones only and misses some. This table holds 250,000 or so clones, about 70% found once. The source material was naive CD4+ T cells from blood. The receptors stem from a man aged 25-45 years in good health. CDR3s include the opening cysteine and the closing phenylalanine or tryptophan. The D gene is left open where the match is weak. Size is omitted from some rows. Given values are once, few, many or a class for expanded clones.

- | TRBJ1-1 | TRBV18 | once | TGTGCCAGCTCACCCCAGGGTTTAGGGAACACTGAAGCTTTCTTT | CASSPQGLGNTEAFF
- | TRBJ2-5 | TRBV11-2 | - | TGTGCCAGCAGCTTAGCTCGAGGCCCCCAAGAGACCCAGTACTTC | CASSLARGPQETQYF
TRBD1 | TRBJ2-7 | TRBV29-1 | - | TGCAGCGTTGGGGACAGGGCCTACGAGCAGTACTTC | CSVGDRAYEQYF
- | TRBJ1-1 | TRBV5-4 | - | TGTGCCAGCAGCTTGGACCCCGCGGGCAGGAACACTGAAGCTTTCTTT | CASSLDPAGRNTEAFF
TRBD1 | TRBJ2-7 | TRBV10-3 | - | TGTGCCATCAGCGGACAGGGATCGTCCTACGAGCAGTACTTC | CAISGQGSSYEQYF
- | TRBJ2-5 | TRBV25-1 | few | TGTGCCACACAACAGGGCTTGGGGACCCAGTACTTC | CATQQGLGTQYF
- | TRBJ2-1 | TRBV11-2 | few | TGTGCCAGCCGGGGGTTGCCGAACAATGAGCAGTTCTTC | CASRGLPNNEQFF
TRBD1 | TRBJ2-7 | TRBV28 | - | TGTGCCAGCAGAGGGGACAGGGGGATCTACGAGCAGTACTTC | CASRGDRGIYEQYF
- | TRBJ2-3 | TRBV7-2 | - | TGTGCCAGCAGCTTAGATAGCTCGCCCAGCACAGATACGCAGTATTTT | CASSLDSSPSTDTQYF
- | TRBJ2-1 | TRBV4-3 | - | TGCGCCAGCAGCCAAGGATGGGGCGCCTACAATGAGCAGTTCTTC | CASSQGWGAYNEQFF
TRBD1 | TRBJ1-1 | TRBV5-1 | - | TGCGCCAGCAGCGGAGGGACAGCGAACACTGAAGCTTTCTTT | CASSGGTANTEAFF
TRBD1 | TRBJ1-1 | TRBV27 | - | TGTGCCAGCAGAAGACAGGGAGGAACTGAAGCTTTCTTT | CASRRQGGTEAFF
- | TRBJ2-5 | TRBV29-1 | - | TGCAGCGCCTCCCCCTCCCAAGAGACCCAGTACTTC | CSASPSQETQYF
- | TRBJ2-7 | TRBV19 | - | TGTGCCAGTAGTATTCAAACAGGGAGCTACGAGCAGTACTTC | CASSIQTGSYEQYF
- | TRBJ1-2 | TRBV15 | - | TGTGCCACCAGCAGAGATACGCTTGGCTACACCTTC | CATSRDTLGYTF
TRBD1 | TRBJ1-2 | TRBV30 | - | TGTGCCTGGAGGCCGGGGACAGTTCCTCGTGACACCTTC | CAWRPGTVPRDTF
- | TRBJ2-3 | TRBV28 | - | TGTGCCAGCAGCTCAATAGCAGATGGCACAGATACGCAGTATTTT | CASSSIADGTDTQYF
TRBD1 | TRBJ2-5 | TRBV27 | - | TGTGCCAGCAGTGCACACGAGGGACAGGGGGAAGAGACCCAGTACTTC | CASSAHEGQGEETQYF
TRBD1 | TRBJ1-6 | TRBV25-1 | few | TGTGCCAGCAGAACCGGGACAGGGGGCTCACCCCTCCACTTT | CASRTGTGGSPLHF
- | TRBJ2-1 | TRBV19 | - | TGTGCCAGTAGTAAGGGAGTCGGGTCCTACAATGAGCAGTTCTTC | CASSKGVGSYNEQFF
TRBD2 | TRBJ2-4 | TRBV28 | - | TGTGCCAGCAGTTTAGGAGCGGGAACCAAAAACATTCAGTACTTC | CASSLGAGTKNIQYF
- | TRBJ1-2 | TRBV30 | - | TGTGCCTGGAGTGTATCCGGGTATGGCTACACCTTC | CAWSVSGYGYTF
- | TRBJ2-7 | TRBV29-1 | - | TGCAGCGCCGAAACCTATTACGAGCAGTACTTC | CSAETYYEQYF
- | TRBJ1-5 | TRBV23-1 | - | TGCGCCAGCAGTCCCAACCGGGATCAGCCCCAGCATTTT | CASSPNRDQPQHF
- | TRBJ2-3 | TRBV27 | - | TGTGCCAGCAGTTTATATCCCCTTAGAAGTAGTGGCCCAGATACGCAGTATTTT | CASSLYPLRSSGPDTQYF
TRBD1 | TRBJ2-7 | TRBV6-5 | - | TGTGCCAGCACCAGGACAGGGTTCCACGAGCAGTACTTC | CASTRTGFHEQYF